Listed here are 22 T cell receptor beta chains from one sample, sequenced in a study of Graves' ophthalmopathy and Graves' hyperthyroidism. RNA transcripts provided the template for amplifying TCR beta CDR3 regions. First-round RT-PCR used HTBI primers; second-round multiplex PCR followed. Using its own MiXCR run on the multiplex PCR reads, TCRdb lists one record per CDR3 protein. The sample has roughly 160,000 distinct CDR3 sequences, approximately 40% seen once. The sample was peripheral blood. The source of these receptors is a woman in her forties with Graves' ophthalmopathy.

At least ten counts were recorded for this clonotype. The chain has TRBV4-1 and TRBJ2-7; 7 nucleotides align to TRBD1. Germline loops: CDR1 MGHRA, CDR2 YSYEKL. V lost 5 bases to trimming and J lost 3 bases; unmatched junction nucleotides: 10. CDR3 length: 15 residues. CDR3 in amino acids: CASSTPGQNRYEQYF. In DNA, the CDR3 is TGCGCCAGCAGCACCCCGGGACAGAATCGCTACGAGCAGTACTTC.

V is TRBV5-1 and J is TRBJ2-7; D ambiguous. Trimming stripped 2 bases from V and 5 bases from J, with 14 bases between. Germline assignment: CDR1 SGHRS and CDR2 YFSETQ. CDR3 length equals 14 residues. The CDR3 bases are TGCGCCAGCAGCTTTTCAGGTACGACCCACGAGCAGTACTTC. Protein product: CASSFSGTTHEQYF.

The table lists this clonotype with many counts. This chain connects TRBV12-3 or TRBV12-4 to TRBJ1-1; no firm D call. Trimming stripped 2 bases from V and 3 bases from J, with 4 bases between. There are 12 residues in the CDR3. The CDR3 here is CASSLLYTEAFF. The CDR3 nucleotides are TGTGCCAGCAGTTTACTTTACACTGAAGCTTTCTTT.

This clonotype was recorded at least ten times. The gene calls are TRBV20-1 and TRBJ1-3; D gene unclear. V was trimmed by 1 base and J by 0 bases, leaving 16 bases between them. This CDR3 is built from 17 residues. The germline gives CDR1 DFQATT, CDR2 SNEGSKA (reference sequence). The DNA of the CDR3 is TGCAGTGCTAGAGGGGCACCAAAGATTTACTCTGGAAACACCATATATTTT. Protein: CSARGAPKIYSGNTIYF.

Many counts were recorded for this clonotype. The rearrangement uses TRBV30 and TRBJ1-5; 8 bases are shared with TRBD1. The trim removed 0 bases at V and 2 bases at J, leaving 0 bases unmatched. Germline CDR1 reads GTSNPN; CDR2 reads SVGIG (reference sequence). This CDR3 spans 14 amino acids. The DNA for the CDR3 is TGTGCCTGGAGTGTGACAGGGGGCAATCAGCCCCAGCATTTT. The encoded protein is CAWSVTGGNQPQHF.

This clonotype is categorized as medium-sized. The rearrangement links TRBV6-2 or TRBV6-3 to TRBJ1-1; TRBD1 might be the D (6 bases). The CDR3 spans 15 residues. The V gene's germline CDR1 is MNHEY and CDR2 SVGEGT. V lost 5 bases, J lost 4 bases, and 17 bases lay in between. The CDR3 DNA is TGTGCCAGCAGTCGCAGCGGAGGGGGTACCACTGAAGCTTTCTTT. It translates to CASSRSGGGTTEAFF.

This clonotype was counted at least ten times. J is TRBJ1-3 and V is TRBV3-1; unclear D gene. The CDR3 is 15 residues long. The germline CDR1 and CDR2 sequences are LGHDT and YNNKEL (reference sequence). The V gene lost 3 bases and the J gene lost 0 bases, with 9 bases spanning the gap. CDR3 nucleotides: TGTGCCAGCAGCCAGGGGTTTAGCTCTGGAAACACCATATATTTT. It specifies CASSQGFSSGNTIYF.

The J gene is TRBJ1-2, the V gene TRBV28; D is perhaps TRBD1 (6 bases). This CDR3 is built from 15 residues. Germline loops: CDR1 MDHEN, CDR2 SYDVKM. Trimming cost V 2 bases and J 4 bases, with 14 bases left between them. The CDR3 here is CASSLAAGESYGYTF. The CDR3 nucleotides are TGTGCCAGCAGTTTAGCGGCAGGGGAAAGCTATGGCTACACCTTC.

The chain combines TRBV27 with TRBJ2-5; D is unclear. V was shortened by 0 bases and J by 1 base, with 3 bases between the two germline ends. The CDR3 has 13 amino acids. CDR1 MNHEY and CDR2 SMNVEV come from the germline V gene (reference sequence). CDR3 region: CASSLSPQETQYF. In DNA, the CDR3 is TGTGCCAGCAGTTTATCGCCCCAAGAGACCCAGTACTTC.

The V and J genes are TRBV12-3 or TRBV12-4 and TRBJ2-7; D is possibly TRBD2 (5 bases). Trimming took off 8 bases at V and 7 bases at J, with 15 bases between the two ends. The CDR3 length is 12 residues. CDR3 loop: CASATGDYEQYF. The DNA for the CDR3 is TGTGCCAGCGCCACCGGGGATTATGAGCAGTACTTC.

In this sample, this clonotype turned up many times. The gene calls are TRBV7-9 and TRBJ1-1; D is ambiguous. The CDR3 has 15 residues. Per germline, CDR1 SEHNR and CDR2 FQNEAQ (reference sequence). V lost 0 bases to trimming and J lost 4 bases, with 12 bases between them. CDR3 sequence (DNA): TGTGCCAGCAGCTTAGCGATCGGGGAGGGCACTGAAGCTTTCTTT. Its protein product is CASSLAIGEGTEAFF.

This clonotype has only one observation. The chain links TRBV12-3 or TRBV12-4 to TRBJ2-7; D call uncertain. There are 14 residues in the CDR3. The V end lost 5 bases, the J end lost 3 bases, and 14 bases lay between the germline ends. The CDR3 nucleotides read TGTGCCAGCAGTGCACGCCAAGACGGCTACGAGCAGTACTTC. Amino acids: CASSARQDGYEQYF.

The chain is built from TRBV28 and TRBJ2-7; D unclear. Germline V gene data show CDR1 as MDHEN and CDR2 as SYDVKM. This CDR3 has 14 amino acids. Trimming took 2 bases from V and 6 from J, leaving 14 bases between them. The CDR3 DNA reads as TGTGCCAGCAGTTTAGTCGCTCTAGGCGCCGAGCAGTACTTC. It codes for CASSLVALGAEQYF. Filled out from reference TRBV28 and TRBJ2-7, the complete variable domain reads DVKVTQSSRYLVKRTGEKVFLECVQDMDHENMFWYRQDPGLGLRLIYFSYDVKMKEKGDIPEGYSVSREKKERFSLILESASTNQTSMYLCASSLVALGAEQYFGPGTRLTVT.

Ten or more counts support this clonotype. The chain links TRBV12-3 or TRBV12-4 to TRBJ1-3; TRBD1 agrees at 8 bases. The trim removed 6 bases at V and 4 bases at J, leaving 8 bases unmatched. This CDR3 has 15 amino acids. CDR3 nucleotides: TGTGCCAGCAGCCGTCAGAGGACAGGGGGAAACACCATATATTTT. Translation: CASSRQRTGGNTIYF.

This clonotype was counted at least ten times. This chain joins TRBV4-3 and TRBJ1-1; D call uncertain. The CDR3 spans 13 residues. CDR1 is LGHNA, CDR2 YSLEER, per germline. Trimming removed 8 bases at V and 1 base at J, with 11 bases between. This CDR3 reads CASGLQQNTEAFF. The DNA for the CDR3 is TGCGCCAGCGGCCTACAGCAGAACACTGAAGCTTTCTTT.

This clonotype was seen many times. This chain joins TRBV5-1 and TRBJ1-6, with TRBD1 as a possible D gene (5 bases). This CDR3 spans 15 amino acids. Trimming pared 0 bases from V and 3 bases from J, leaving 7 bases between. Per germline, CDR1 SGHRS and CDR2 YFSETQ. The CDR3 DNA is TGCGCCAGCAGCTTGGGGGGCCTCTATAATTCACCCCTCCACTTT. Amino acid sequence: CASSLGGLYNSPLHF.

The gene calls are TRBV24-1 and TRBJ1-2; 7 bases map to TRBD1. Germline V CDR1 and CDR2: KGHDR, SFDVKD. V shed 4 bases, J shed 7 bases, and the junction held 8 bases outside the gene matches. This CDR3 has 14 amino acids. The CDR3 sequence: CATSDNRDSRGYTF. The CDR3 DNA is TGTGCCACCAGTGACAACCGGGACAGTCGTGGCTACACCTTC.

The chain links TRBV7-8 to TRBJ2-2, with TRBD1 as a possible D gene (6 bases). Germline V lookup: CDR1 SGHVS, CDR2 FQNEAQ. The CDR3 runs to 17 residues. Trimming removed 1 base from V and 5 bases from J, with 17 bases in between. The CDR3 region is CASSLGRHRVRTGELFF. The CDR3, as DNA: TGTGCCAGCAGCTTAGGAAGGCACAGGGTGCGGACCGGGGAGCTGTTTTTT.

This clonotype was counted once. The chain uses TRBV28 and TRBJ2-5, with 7 bases identical to TRBD2. Germline-derived CDR1 and CDR2 are MDHEN and SYDVKM. The CDR3 length is 15 residues. Trimming took 7 bases from V and 1 from J; bases not matched to a gene: 9. The CDR3 DNA is TGTGCCAGCACCTCGGCGGGAGTCGGCCAAGAGACCCAGTACTTC. Encoded protein: CASTSAGVGQETQYF.

This clonotype was counted many times. The chain uses TRBV20-1 and TRBJ1-2; D perhaps matches TRBD1 (6 bases). The V end lost 5 bases, the J end lost 4 bases, and 11 bases lay between the germline ends. This CDR3 contains 12 residues. Germline CDR1 and CDR2: DFQATT and SNEGSKA (reference sequence). DNA of the CDR3: TGCAGTGCTGGCCGGGACATCTATGGCTACACCTTC. It yields the protein CSAGRDIYGYTF.

The gene calls are TRBV12-3 or TRBV12-4 and TRBJ1-5; unclear D gene. V dropped 2 bases and J dropped 0 bases, with 11 bases sitting between them. The CDR3 covers 16 residues. In DNA, the CDR3 is TGTGCCAGCAGTTTATATCGGGGTTATAGCAATCAGCCCCAGCATTTT. Protein sequence: CASSLYRGYSNQPQHF.

This rearrangement joins TRBV28 to TRBJ1-6; 12 positions match TRBD1. This CDR3 comprises 17 residues. The junction had 9 bases not matched to a gene; V was cut back by 2 bases and J by 10 bases. The germline gives CDR1 MDHEN, CDR2 SYDVKM. CDR3: CASSLPPGQGAISPLHF. DNA for the CDR3: TGTGCCAGCAGTTTACCCCCGGGACAGGGGGCCATATCACCCCTCCACTTT.